This T cell receptor (beta chain) comes out of a study of CD8 T cells in ankylosing spondylitis. Study-level points and caveats: Peripheral blood samples showed relatively rare disease-linked clones, and these clones were CD8+. Past research had described some motif variants in reactive arthritis synovial fluid and blood. A motif in TCR beta, a set of seven to nine highly homologous variants, appeared characteristic of ankylosing spondylitis blood. Matched ankylosing spondylitis synovial fluid reportedly contained a significantly enriched population of disease-linked clones.

The V gene lost 6 bases and the J gene lost 8 bases, with 16 bases spanning the gap. Germline V gene data show CDR1 as MNHNS and CDR2 as SASEGT. The CDR3 has 13 residues. This clonotype was observed at least ten times. What it binds is unknown. TCR beta libraries were made by quantitative 5'-RACE with molecular barcodes. TCRdb passed the 5' RACE reads through MiXCR, listing each CDR3 protein once. The repertoire holds roughly 440,000 distinct CDR3 sequences, 17% seen once, with around 0.92% in the top ten. The sequenced sample was blood, either unsorted or a sorted T cell fraction (not recorded which). The J gene is TRBJ1-2, the V gene TRBV6-1; a weak D match, TRBD1 (6 bases). This receptor was obtained from a male donor with ankylosing spondylitis. This CDR3 is CASSQVQGGGYTF. The CDR3 coding sequence is TGTGCCAGCAGCCAAGTACAGGGAGGCGGCTACACCTTC.